Below, 2 T cell receptor beta chains from the same sample are listed, as sequenced in a study of PD-L1 blockade in urothelial cancer. Time point: pretreatment peripheral blood. This table comes from immunoSEQ multiplex PCR, and its TCRdb copy is limited to in-frame clones, with some not included. Of some 87,000 clones listed, roughly 84% are singletons. The source material was PBMCs, sampled around atezolizumab (anti-PD-L1) treatment. These TCRs come from a man aged 55 to 70 with urothelial cancer.

The V call is TRBV4-2, the J call TRBJ1-2; the match to TRBD1 covers 7 bases. CDR1 and CDR2 from the germline V gene are LGHNA and YNFKEQ. The trim removed 1 base at V and 0 bases at J, leaving 2 bases unmatched. The CDR3 is made up of 15 amino acids. This CDR3 reads CASSQGDSSNYGYTF. The CDR3 DNA sequence: TGTGCCAGCAGCCAAGGGGACAGCTCTAACTATGGCTACACCTTC.

This clone appeared many times. This sequence joins TRBV18 and TRBJ1-2; D unresolved. The CDR3 contains 16 residues. Trimming took off 1 base at V and 2 bases at J, with 14 bases between the two ends. CDR1 and CDR2 (germline): KGHSH, LQKENI. The CDR3 is CASSPQSGELNYGYTF. CDR3 DNA sequence: TGTGCCAGCTCACCACAGTCCGGGGAATTAAACTATGGCTACACCTTC.